These 3 T cell receptor beta chains were all obtained from the same sample, sequenced in a study of blood T cell repertoires in COVID-19. Produced via immunoSEQ multiplex PCR; TCRdb's table is partial and in-frame only. Of 250,000 or so clones listed, approximately 80% are singletons. Sequencing was performed on PBMCs or T cells enriched from blood (not recorded which). Every receptor here comes from a man between 60 and 70 years old who had recovered from COVID-19.

DNA for the CDR3: TGTGCCAGCAGCCCAGGCGGGGCCCAGGGGGCCAACGTCCTGACTTTC. This gives the protein CASSPGGAQGANVLTF. The chain is built from TRBV11-3 and TRBJ2-6; tentatively, D is TRBD2 (6 bases). This CDR3 is built from 16 residues. The germline V and J ends were trimmed by 5 bases and 4 bases, with 15 bases remaining between them. Germline V gene lookup returns CDR1 SGHNT and CDR2 YENEEA.

The CDR3 region is CASRKGLVEQYF. In DNA form, the CDR3 reads TGTGCCAGCAGAAAGGGGTTGGTGGAGCAGTACTTC. The chain combines TRBV12-3 or TRBV12-4 with TRBJ2-7, with D perhaps TRBD1 (5 bases). With 6 bases removed from V and 7 bases from J, the gap between germline ends came to 13 bases. The CDR3 extends over 12 amino acids.

This rearrangement joins TRBV30 to TRBJ2-3; possibly TRBD2 for D (5 bases). The germline gives CDR1 GTSNPN, CDR2 SVGIG (reference sequence). V was clipped by 0 bases and J by 3 bases, with 10 bases between them. The CDR3 loop spans 14 amino acids. The CDR3 sequence is CAWSVLRGTDTQYF. Written as DNA, the CDR3 is TGTGCCTGGAGTGTACTCCGGGGAACAGATACGCAGTATTTT. The variable domain in full, with the rest retrieved from reference TRBV30 and TRBJ2-3, is SQTIHQWPATLVQPVGSPLSLECTVEGTSNPNLYWYRQAAGRGLQLLFYSVGIGQISSEVPQNLSASRPQDRQFILSSKKLLLSDSGFYLCAWSVLRGTDTQYFGPGTRLTVL.